Below are 19 T cell receptor beta chains sequenced from a single sample in a study of OX40 agonist ivuxolimab in advanced cancers. The protocol was immunoSEQ multiplex PCR, while the TCRdb copy is restricted to in-frame clones and leaves out a portion. There are tens of thousands of clones in the sample; over 75% occur only once, and roughly 25% lies in the top ten. The material was CD4+ or CD8+ T cells sorted from blood, obtained in a trial of the OX40 agonist ivuxolimab. The origin of the receptors is an adult with an advanced solid tumor such as melanoma, head and neck, liver or kidney cancer.

This clone has a handful of counts. The chain is built from TRBV9 and TRBJ1-5; 7 positions match TRBD1. Germline V CDR1 and CDR2: SGDLS, YYNGEE. CDR3 length equals 14 residues. V was pared by 3 bases and J by 5 bases, with 5 bases of the junction left unmatched. The CDR3 bases are TGTGCCAGCAGCGCCGGGACAGATTATCAGCCCCAGCATTTT. Translation gives CASSAGTDYQPQHF. Looking up the rest from reference TRBV9 and TRBJ1-5 gives the full variable domain: DSGVTQTPKHLITATGQRVTLRCSPRSGDLSVYWYQQSLDQGLQFLIQYYNGEERAKGNILERFSAQQFPDLHSELNLSSLELGDSALYFCASSAGTDYQPQHFGDGTRLSIL.

The chain is built from TRBV9 and TRBJ2-3; 8 nucleotides agree with TRBD2. J was trimmed by 11 bases and V by 4 bases; bases with no gene match: 12. This CDR3 has 14 amino acids. From germline, CDR1 is SGDLS and CDR2 YYNGEE. The chain's CDR3 is CASSPMVSGDLQYF. The DNA for the CDR3 is TGTGCCAGCAGCCCAATGGTTAGCGGGGATTTGCAGTATTTT. The complete variable domain, with remaining parts taken from reference TRBV9 and TRBJ2-3, reads DSGVTQTPKHLITATGQRVTLRCSPRSGDLSVYWYQQSLDQGLQFLIQYYNGEERAKGNILERFSAQQFPDLHSELNLSSLELGDSALYFCASSPMVSGDLQYFGPGTRLTVL.

The chain uses TRBV11-2 and TRBJ1-2; D ambiguous. Trimming pared 1 base from V and 4 bases from J, leaving 7 bases between. The CDR3 is 13 residues long. Germline lookup yields CDR1 SGHAT and CDR2 FQNNGV. DNA of the CDR3: TGTGCCAGCAGCTTAGGGCAGGTCTATGGCTACACCTTC. It specifies CASSLGQVYGYTF.

The CDR3 protein is CASSLEQSAKTQYF. The CDR3 DNA is TGTGCCAGCAGCTTAGAACAAAGTGCAAAGACCCAGTACTTC. The rearrangement links TRBV11-2 to TRBJ2-5; D ambiguous. In germline, CDR1 is SGHAT, CDR2 FQNNGV. With 0 bases removed from V and 6 bases from J, the gap between germline ends came to 11 bases. The CDR3 extends over 14 amino acids.

This rearrangement joins TRBV28 to TRBJ1-1; 7 bases are a match to TRBD1. The V gene's germline CDR1 is MDHEN and CDR2 SYDVKM. The trim removed 6 bases at V and 4 bases at J, leaving 2 bases unmatched. This CDR3 contains 12 residues. CDR3 sequence reads: CASSRGSTEAFF. In DNA form, the CDR3 reads TGTGCCAGCAGCAGGGGGAGCACTGAAGCTTTCTTT.

There are a few counts of this clone. This chain links TRBV6-5 with TRBJ1-2; 7 bases are shared with TRBD1. V shed 4 bases, J shed 5 bases, and the junction held 4 bases outside the gene matches. The germline V gene has CDR1 MNHEY and CDR2 SVGAGI. The CDR3 runs to 13 residues. CDR3 DNA sequence: TGTGCCAGCAGTTCGACAGGGAGATATGGCTACACCTTC. It yields the protein CASSSTGRYGYTF.

The chain couples TRBV28 to TRBJ1-5; D gene unclear. This CDR3 contains 12 residues. Trimming pared 6 bases from V and 3 bases from J, leaving 6 bases between. Germline CDR1 reads MDHEN; CDR2 reads SYDVKM. The DNA for the CDR3 is TGTGCCAGCAGGGGCAACAATCAGCCCCAGCATTTT. Its translation is CASRGNNQPQHF.

V usage is TRBV7-8 and J usage is TRBJ1-5; a possible D gene is TRBD1 (6 bases). Germline V gene lookup returns CDR1 SGHVS and CDR2 FQNEAQ. V shed 5 bases and J shed 3 bases, with 17 bases lying between them. The CDR3 extends over 16 amino acids. CDR3 loop: CASSRQPQGNNQPQHF. The CDR3 nucleotides read TGTGCCAGCAGCCGGCAGCCACAGGGAAACAATCAGCCCCAGCATTTT.

The genes are TRBV4-1 and TRBJ1-1, with D possibly being TRBD1 (5 bases). Trimming pared 1 base from V and 2 bases from J, leaving 11 bases between. This CDR3 is 15 amino acids long. Germline V gives CDR1 MGHRA, CDR2 YSYEKL. CDR3 in amino acids: CASSQGPTGNTEAFF. The CDR3 nucleotides are TGCGCCAGCAGCCAAGGGCCAACAGGAAACACTGAAGCTTTCTTT.

The chain links TRBV28 to TRBJ1-5; TRBD1 agrees at 8 bases. There are 14 residues in the CDR3. V trimming: 7 bases; J trimming: 6 bases; junction bases outside the gene matches: 8. The germline CDR1 and CDR2 sequences are MDHEN and SYDVKM. The CDR3 DNA reads as TGTGCCAGCATCCCGACAGGGGCCAGTCAGCCCCAGCATTTT. It is translated as CASIPTGASQPQHF. Supplemented by reference TRBV28 and TRBJ1-5, the full variable domain reads DVKVTQSSRYLVKRTGEKVFLECVQDMDHENMFWYRQDPGLGLRLIYFSYDVKMKEKGDIPEGYSVSREKKERFSLILESASTNQTSMYLCASIPTGASQPQHFGDGTRLSIL.

This clone was counted between two and nine times. The V call is TRBV9, the J call TRBJ1-1; D is unresolved. The CDR3 is 13 residues long. The germline gives CDR1 SGDLS, CDR2 YYNGEE. V lost 6 bases to trimming and J lost 0 bases, with 9 bases between them. CDR3 DNA sequence: TGTGCCAGCACAAAAGACTTGAACACTGAAGCTTTCTTT. Residues: CASTKDLNTEAFF.

This chain connects TRBV5-4 to TRBJ2-3; a possible D gene is TRBD2 (7 bases). The CDR3 runs to 14 residues. Trimming left V 6 bases short and J 1 base short, with 12 bases between. The germline V gene has CDR1 SGHNT and CDR2 YYREEE (reference sequence). This CDR3 is CASNLGGRTDTQYF. DNA for the CDR3: TGTGCCAGCAACCTCGGGGGGCGCACAGATACGCAGTATTTT.

CDR3 loop: CASSVGGRTEAFF. Written as DNA, the CDR3 is TGTGCCAGCAGCGTAGGGGGGAGGACTGAAGCTTTCTTT. The V call is TRBV9, the J call TRBJ1-1; a possible D gene is TRBD1 (5 bases). The CDR3 is made up of 13 amino acids. V lost 0 bases and J 5 bases, leaving 8 bases between the germline ends. The germline V gene encodes CDR1 SGDLS and CDR2 YYNGEE. The full variable domain, its missing parts supplied by reference TRBV9 and TRBJ1-1, is DSGVTQTPKHLITATGQRVTLRCSPRSGDLSVYWYQQSLDQGLQFLIQYYNGEERAKGNILERFSAQQFPDLHSELNLSSLELGDSALYFCASSVGGRTEAFFGQGTRLTVV.

The rearrangement uses TRBV7-8 and TRBJ1-1; D is perhaps TRBD1 (6 bases). CDR3 length: 17 residues. Looked up from germline, CDR1 is SGHVS and CDR2 is FQNEAQ. The V end lost 1 base, the J end lost 6 bases, and 21 bases lay between the germline ends. The CDR3 spells CASSLEGWWGSGAEAFF. As DNA, the CDR3 is TGTGCCAGCAGCTTAGAGGGTTGGTGGGGTTCAGGGGCTGAAGCTTTCTTT.

The CDR3 nucleotides read TGTGCCAGCAGCTTAGCGGGGGGGGCTAGCGGGCGCGAGACCCAGTACTTC. It translates to CASSLAGGASGRETQYF. The chain combines TRBV11-2 with TRBJ2-5, with 8 bases aligning to TRBD2. CDR3 length: 17 amino acids. J lost 5 bases, V lost 1 base, and 12 bases had no gene match. Germline V gene data show CDR1 as SGHAT and CDR2 as FQNNGV.

This sequence joins TRBV27 and TRBJ2-7, with TRBD1 as a possible D gene (6 bases). The CDR3 totals 13 residues. V was cut by 8 bases and J by 3 bases, with 14 bases left in between. CDR1 is MNHEY and CDR2 is SMNVEV in the germline V gene (reference sequence). In DNA, the CDR3 is TGTGCCAGCGCAAACAGGGTGGACTACGAGCAGTACTTC. Protein product: CASANRVDYEQYF.

The genes are TRBV4-1 and TRBJ1-5; 7 bases are shared with TRBD1. Germline CDR1 MGHRA, CDR2 YSYEKL. There are 15 residues in the CDR3. V trimming: 1 base; J trimming: 6 bases; junction bases outside the gene matches: 6. DNA for the CDR3: TGCGCCAGCAGCCAAGTTGAGGGGGCGGCTCAGCCCCAGCATTTT. Encoded protein: CASSQVEGAAQPQHF.

The rearrangement uses TRBV7-9 and TRBJ1-2; tentatively, D is TRBD1 (5 bases). The CDR3 length is 15 residues. V lost 6 bases to trimming and J lost 0 bases, with 14 bases between them. From germline, CDR1 is SEHNR and CDR2 FQNEAQ (reference sequence). CDR3 residues: CASSTDWGANYGYTF. As DNA, the CDR3 is TGTGCCAGCAGTACCGACTGGGGGGCTAACTATGGCTACACCTTC.

The chain carries TRBV7-3 and TRBJ2-5; D not certain. This CDR3 spans 13 amino acids. Germline V gene sequence: CDR1 SGHTA, CDR2 FQGTGA. V lost 0 bases to trimming and J lost 5 bases, with 7 bases between them. The CDR3 protein is CASSLTRTETQYF. The CDR3, as DNA: TGTGCCAGCAGCTTAACACGCACGGAGACCCAGTACTTC.